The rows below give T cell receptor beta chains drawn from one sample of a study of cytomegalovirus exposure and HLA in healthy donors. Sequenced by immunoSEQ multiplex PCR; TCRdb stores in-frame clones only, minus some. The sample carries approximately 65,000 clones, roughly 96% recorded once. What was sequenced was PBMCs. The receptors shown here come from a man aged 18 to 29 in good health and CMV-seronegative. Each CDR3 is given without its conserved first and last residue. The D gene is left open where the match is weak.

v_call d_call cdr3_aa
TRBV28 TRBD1 ASTSGQGFTEAF
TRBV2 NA ASCVGGNSPLH
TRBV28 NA ASSLGGGDEQY
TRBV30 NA AWSVSRDTQY
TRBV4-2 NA ASSQGRESGQPQH
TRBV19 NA ASSTGFSRDNEQF
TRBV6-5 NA ASRNYRSAEKLF
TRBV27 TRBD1 ASRTGGGEKLF
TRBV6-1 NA ASSETGNQPQH
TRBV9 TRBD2 ASSVGSSGNEQF
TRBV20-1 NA SAKLYEQY
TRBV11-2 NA ASSLAVGNHNEQF
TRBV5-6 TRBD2 ASSLAGGPVTGELF
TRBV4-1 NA ASSPGVGFGDTQY
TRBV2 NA ASSEAINWENEQF
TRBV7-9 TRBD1 ASSSTGTGFKNEQF
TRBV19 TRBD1 ASSIQGESGELF